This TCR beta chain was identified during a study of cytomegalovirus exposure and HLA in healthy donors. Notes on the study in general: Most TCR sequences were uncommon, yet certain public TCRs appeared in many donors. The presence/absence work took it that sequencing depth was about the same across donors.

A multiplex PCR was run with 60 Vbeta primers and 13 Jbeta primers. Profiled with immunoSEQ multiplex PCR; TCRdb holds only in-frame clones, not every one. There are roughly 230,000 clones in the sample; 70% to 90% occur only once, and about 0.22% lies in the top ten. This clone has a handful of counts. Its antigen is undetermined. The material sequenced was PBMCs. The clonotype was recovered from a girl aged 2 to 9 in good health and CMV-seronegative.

The CDR3 protein is CASSLETVGVTNEKLFF. The CDR3 coding sequence is TGTGCCAGCAGCTTAGAGACAGTAGGGGTGACTAATGAAAAACTGTTTTTT. The V call is TRBV7-6, the J call TRBJ1-4; D may be TRBD1 (5 bases). Between the trimmed V and J ends, which lost 1 base and 2 bases, there was a span of 14 bases. Germline CDR1 SGHVS, CDR2 FNYEAQ. This CDR3 is built from 17 residues.